These 28 T cell receptor beta chains were sequenced from one sample in a study of blood T cell repertoires in COVID-19. The assay was immunoSEQ multiplex PCR, and TCRdb's table has in-frame clones only and misses some. Counted here are approximately 69,000 clones, 88% occurring once; the ten biggest clones make up roughly 28%. Sequencing used peripheral blood. These receptors originate from a man aged 50 to 60 with acute or convalescent COVID-19.

The chain has TRBV28 and TRBJ1-3; the D is unclear. In germline, CDR1 is MDHEN, CDR2 SYDVKM. Trimming removed 5 bases at V and 0 bases at J, with 8 bases between. The CDR3 has 14 residues. CDR3 sequence (DNA): TGTGCCAGCAGTCAACTACGCTCTGGAAACACCATATATTTT. As protein: CASSQLRSGNTIYF.

This chain joins TRBV9 and TRBJ2-7; D perhaps matches TRBD2 (5 bases). This CDR3 region has 14 residues. Germline V CDR1 and CDR2: SGDLS, YYNGEE. V lost 2 bases to trimming and J lost 3 bases, with 12 bases between them. The CDR3 sequence is CASSVLDGVYEQYF. The CDR3 DNA reads as TGTGCCAGCAGCGTTCTGGACGGGGTCTACGAGCAGTACTTC.

This clone came up once. V usage is TRBV5-6 and J usage is TRBJ1-3; no reliable D call. Germline CDR1 SGHDT, CDR2 YYEEEE. With 0 bases removed from V and 1 base from J, the gap between germline ends came to 5 bases. The CDR3 length is 14 residues. This chain's CDR3 is CASSLGGSGNTIYF. The CDR3 coding sequence is TGTGCCAGCAGCTTGGGAGGTTCTGGAAACACCATATATTTT.

The chain employs TRBV14 and TRBJ1-1; tentatively, D is TRBD1 (6 bases). The CDR3 is 18 residues long. Germline V gene sequence: CDR1 SGHDN, CDR2 FVKESK. Trimming stripped 0 bases from V and 5 bases from J, with 22 bases between. CDR3 residues: CASSQDFKASGVETEAFF. CDR3 coding DNA: TGTGCCAGCAGCCAAGATTTCAAGGCCTCAGGGGTTGAAACTGAAGCTTTCTTT.

The V gene is TRBV4-1, the J gene TRBJ1-6, with D perhaps TRBD1 (5 bases). Germline V lookup: CDR1 MGHRA, CDR2 YSYEKL. CDR3 length: 15 residues. V was cut by 4 bases and J by 6 bases, with 13 bases left in between. The CDR3 DNA sequence: TGCGCCAGCAGCCCTTGGGGGGGGTTTAATTCACCCCTCCACTTT. This encodes CASSPWGGFNSPLHF.

V and J are TRBV5-8 and TRBJ1-5; D gene ambiguous. Trimming took off 2 bases at V and 6 bases at J, with 9 bases between the two ends. Germline V gene sequence: CDR1 SGHTS, CDR2 YDEGEE. The CDR3 loop spans 13 amino acids. The CDR3 DNA reads TGTGCCAGCAGCTTCTCTATTTCTCAGCCCCAGCATTTT. Translating gives CASSFSISQPQHF.

The chain joins TRBV6-5 to TRBJ2-7; D is perhaps TRBD2 (5 bases). The CDR3 sequence is 12 residues long. Germline lookup yields CDR1 MNHEY and CDR2 SVGAGI. Between the trimmed V and J ends, which lost 0 bases and 6 bases, there was a span of 6 bases. The CDR3 sequence: CASSYSGSEQYF. The CDR3 bases are TGTGCCAGCAGTTACTCGGGGAGCGAGCAGTACTTC.

V is TRBV19 and J is TRBJ1-5; 7 bases map to TRBD1. Germline loops: CDR1 LNHDA, CDR2 SQIVND (reference sequence). The J segment lost 1 base and the V segment lost 11 bases, leaving 11 bases of the junction unmatched. CDR3 length: 15 amino acids. CDR3 DNA: TGTGCCTCAGGATCCGTGACAGGGAGCAATCAGCCCCAGCATTTT. Translation: CASGSVTGSNQPQHF. The whole variable domain, remainder taken from reference TRBV19 and TRBJ1-5, is DGGITQSPKYLFRKEGQNVTLSCEQNLNHDAMYWYRQDPGQGLRLIYYSQIVNDFQKGDIAEGYSVSREKKESFPLTVTSAQKNPTAFYLCASGSVTGSNQPQHFGDGTRLSIL.

The rearrangement links TRBV5-1 to TRBJ2-7; TRBD1 aligns across 9 bases. CDR3 length equals 15 residues. Germline V CDR1 and CDR2: SGHRS, YFSETQ. Losses at the gene ends were 0 bases for V and 5 bases for J; bases not matched to a gene: 6. The DNA of the CDR3 is TGCGCCAGCAGCTTGGTAGGGACAGGGCCACACGAGCAGTACTTC. Translated, it gives CASSLVGTGPHEQYF.

The sample holds one count of this clone. The chain couples TRBV12-5 to TRBJ1-1; 8 bases line up with TRBD1. In germline, CDR1 is LGHNT, CDR2 FRNRAP. This CDR3 contains 15 residues. The V gene end was trimmed by 3 bases and the J gene end by 3 bases; junction bases not matched to a gene: 6. As DNA, the CDR3 is TGTGCTAGTGGTTTCCCCGGACAGGGCGACACTGAAGCTTTCTTT. This encodes CASGFPGQGDTEAFF. Full variable domain (remainder filled in from reference TRBV12-5 and TRBJ1-1): DARVTQTPRHKVTEMGQEVTMRCQPILGHNTVFWYRQTMMQGLELLAYFRNRAPLDDSGMPKDRFSAEMPDATLATLKIQPSEPRDSAVYFCASGFPGQGDTEAFFGQGTRLTVV.

This chain connects TRBV27 to TRBJ1-1; maybe TRBD1 (5 bases). V was trimmed by 3 bases and J by 0 bases, leaving 14 bases between them. The CDR3 runs 16 residues. Per the germline V gene, CDR1 is MNHEY and CDR2 is SMNVEV (reference sequence). CDR3 amino acids: CASSLGGVTMNTEAFF. The CDR3 DNA reads TGTGCCAGCAGTTTGGGGGGGGTGACTATGAACACTGAAGCTTTCTTT.

The CDR3 DNA reads as TGTGCCAGCAGCAGGACAGGGGCAGTCGGTGAAAAACTGTTTTTT. Its protein product is CASSRTGAVGEKLFF. The chain recombines TRBV5-8 with TRBJ1-4, with 9 positions matching TRBD1. V shed 4 bases, J shed 7 bases, and the junction held 8 bases outside the gene matches. The CDR3 extends over 15 amino acids. Looked up from germline, CDR1 is SGHTS and CDR2 is YDEGEE.

This clone was observed once. This rearrangement joins TRBV11-2 to TRBJ2-1; 8 positions agree with TRBD1. J was trimmed by 6 bases and V by 6 bases; bases with no gene match: 4. Germline loops: CDR1 SGHAT, CDR2 FQNNGV. The CDR3 is 13 residues long. The chain's CDR3 is CASRRTGTNEQFF. Here the CDR3 DNA reads TGTGCCAGCAGACGGACAGGGACCAATGAGCAGTTCTTC.

This sequence joins TRBV4-1 and TRBJ1-4; 9 nucleotides match TRBD1. CDR3 size: 16 residues. The germline CDR1 and CDR2 sequences are MGHRA and YSYEKL. Trimming at V came to 0 bases and at J to 6 bases, leaving 5 bases not matched to a gene. The CDR3: CASSQEPGTGHEKLFF. The CDR3 DNA sequence: TGCGCCAGCAGCCAAGAACCCGGGACAGGGCATGAAAAACTGTTTTTT.

This clone was found once. The rearrangement joins TRBV9 to TRBJ2-7; D perhaps matches TRBD1 (5 bases). Germline-derived CDR1 and CDR2 are SGDLS and YYNGEE. The germline V and J ends were trimmed by 3 bases and 1 base, with 17 bases remaining between them. The CDR3 spans 16 residues. The CDR3 DNA reads TGTGCCAGCAGCGACAGTACAGGTGGTGGGTCCTACGAGCAGTACTTC. It encodes CASSDSTGGGSYEQYF. The whole variable domain, filled in from reference TRBV9 and TRBJ2-7, reads DSGVTQTPKHLITATGQRVTLRCSPRSGDLSVYWYQQSLDQGLQFLIQYYNGEERAKGNILERFSAQQFPDLHSELNLSSLELGDSALYFCASSDSTGGGSYEQYFGPGTRLTVT.

The table lists this clone with a count of one. V gene TRBV5-4 combines with J gene TRBJ2-5, with D perhaps matching TRBD2 (6 bases). Trimming took 3 bases from V and 4 from J, leaving 19 bases between them. The CDR3 consists of 16 residues. Per the germline V gene, CDR1 is SGHNT and CDR2 is YYREEE (reference sequence). The CDR3 DNA reads as TGTGCCAGCAGCTCCAGGGAGGAGGGATTCGGAGAGACCCAGTACTTC. Amino acids: CASSSREEGFGETQYF.

The chain recombines TRBV12-3 or TRBV12-4 with TRBJ1-1; no clear D. This CDR3 contains 13 residues. V was cut by 3 bases and J by 3 bases, with 8 bases left in between. DNA of the CDR3: TGTGCCAGCAGTTTTTCGAGGGACACTGAAGCTTTCTTT. It specifies CASSFSRDTEAFF.

The genes are TRBV5-1 and TRBJ2-1, with 10 positions matching TRBD2. Germline CDR1 is SGHRS and CDR2 is YFSETQ. V was clipped by 1 base and J by 5 bases; unmatched bases: 6. This CDR3 comprises 16 residues. The CDR3 is CASSLSPLAGDNEQFF. The CDR3 nucleotides read TGCGCCAGCAGCTTGTCCCCCCTAGCGGGGGACAATGAGCAGTTCTTC.

J is TRBJ1-5 and V is TRBV7-8, with 10 bases aligning to TRBD1. CDR1 and CDR2 from the germline V gene are SGHVS and FQNEAQ. After removal of 1 base from V and 3 bases from J, the junction contained 6 bases not matched to a gene. This CDR3 has 17 residues. CDR3 residues: CASSLDGTGVSNQPQHF. As DNA, the CDR3 is TGTGCCAGCAGCTTAGATGGGACAGGGGTTTCCAATCAGCCCCAGCATTTT.

The J gene is TRBJ2-7, the V gene TRBV5-1, with D possibly being TRBD2 (6 bases). V was cut by 1 base and J by 3 bases, with 11 bases left in between. The CDR3 consists of 14 residues. Germline V gives CDR1 SGHRS, CDR2 YFSETQ. The chain's CDR3 is CASSLFGGSYEQYF. The CDR3 coding sequence is TGCGCCAGCAGCTTGTTCGGGGGTAGCTACGAGCAGTACTTC.

V usage is TRBV11-2 and J usage is TRBJ1-6, with D hard to call. The CDR3 contains 16 residues. V lost 2 bases and J lost 7, with 15 bases in between. Per germline, CDR1 SGHAT and CDR2 FQNNGV. The CDR3 DNA reads as TGTGCCAGCAGCTTATCCCCGGCAGGACTCAATTCACCCCTCCACTTT. This translates into CASSLSPAGLNSPLHF.

This clone turned up a few times. The chain recombines TRBV4-2 with TRBJ2-2; perhaps TRBD2 as D (5 bases). This CDR3 is 15 amino acids long. The germline V gene encodes CDR1 LGHNA and CDR2 YNFKEQ. Trimming removed 4 bases at V and 6 bases at J, with 15 bases between. The CDR3 DNA reads TGTGCCAGCAGCCCCAACGCCGGGGAATCCGGGGAGCTGTTTTTT. This codes for CASSPNAGESGELFF.

The chain couples TRBV6-5 to TRBJ2-5; 10 bases are a match to TRBD2. Germline V CDR1 and CDR2: MNHEY, SVGAGI. Trimming removed 6 bases from V and 5 bases from J; junction bases left unmatched: 9. This CDR3 comprises 15 residues. CDR3 residues: CASSLRLAGGETQYF. The CDR3 DNA sequence: TGTGCCAGCAGCCTGAGACTAGCGGGCGGGGAGACCCAGTACTTC.

V gene TRBV28 combines with J gene TRBJ1-1; D unresolved. The CDR3 runs to 13 residues. V was pared by 1 base and J by 1 base, with 4 bases between. Germline-derived CDR1 and CDR2 are MDHEN and SYDVKM. CDR3 DNA sequence: TGTGCCAGCAGTTTATTGAGGAACACTGAAGCTTTCTTT. Its translation: CASSLLRNTEAFF. Looking up the rest from reference TRBV28 and TRBJ1-1 gives the full variable domain: DVKVTQSSRYLVKRTGEKVFLECVQDMDHENMFWYRQDPGLGLRLIYFSYDVKMKEKGDIPEGYSVSREKKERFSLILESASTNQTSMYLCASSLLRNTEAFFGQGTRLTVV.

This clone was seen more than once but under ten times. V usage is TRBV6-6 and J usage is TRBJ1-6; 10 bases fit TRBD1. Germline V CDR1 and CDR2: MNHNY, SVGAGI (reference sequence). Trimming removed 7 bases from V and 7 bases from J; junction bases left unmatched: 7. The CDR3 extends over 15 amino acids. CDR3 DNA: TGTGCCAGCACCCTGACAGGGGGCGCGAATTCACCCCTCCACTTT. Protein: CASTLTGGANSPLHF.

J is TRBJ2-2 and V is TRBV30; 9 bases match TRBD1. Losses at the gene ends were 7 bases for V and 7 bases for J; bases not matched to a gene: 7. Germline V gene data show CDR1 as GTSNPN and CDR2 as SVGIG (reference sequence). There are 13 residues in the CDR3. CDR3 sequence: CAFYRGQDGELFF. The CDR3 bases are TGTGCCTTTTACAGGGGGCAGGACGGGGAGCTGTTTTTT.

The chain employs TRBV11-2 and TRBJ2-7; 7 positions agree with TRBD1. CDR1 and CDR2 (germline): SGHAT, FQNNGV. CDR3 length: 15 residues. With 1 base clipped from V and 2 bases from J, the junction kept 5 bases outside the gene matches. The CDR3 protein is CASSLGRQGPYEQYF. DNA of the CDR3: TGTGCCAGCAGCTTAGGACGACAGGGTCCCTACGAGCAGTACTTC.

The chain employs TRBV3-1 (or the pseudogene TRBV3-2) and TRBJ1-1, with D uncertain. V gave up 4 bases and J gave up 2 bases, with 11 bases separating them. CDR3 size: 14 residues. Germline CDR1 is LGHDT and CDR2 is YNNKEL (reference sequence). CDR3 DNA sequence: TGTGCCAGCAGCCCCAATACAGAAAACACTGAAGCTTTCTTT. It translates to CASSPNTENTEAFF.